This T cell receptor (beta chain) derives from a study of monozygotic twins with inflammatory bowel disease. Notes on the study in general: A single strong IBD-associated signal or clonotype was not supported by the findings. Different T cell subtypes could not be distinguished.

As to this clonotype: Its antigen is currently unknown.

The CDR3 has 16 residues. Per germline, CDR1 SEHNR and CDR2 FQNEAQ (reference sequence). TCRdb reworked the 5' RACE reads into one entry per CDR3 protein, no DNA. Its table records roughly 200,000 distinct CDR3 sequences. Sequencing was performed on blood. The receptor was isolated from a human donor with ulcerative colitis or Crohn's disease, or a healthy co-twin of an affected twin (not recorded which). This chain links TRBV7-9 with TRBJ1-5. CDR3 sequence reads: CASSLASDGNNQPQHF.